This TCR beta chain was retrieved from a study of Ad26.COV2.S vaccination and SARS-CoV-2 variants. Trimming shortened V by 0 bases and J by 5 bases, and 8 bases separated the two germline ends. The CDR3 sequence is 13 residues long. Germline-derived CDR1 and CDR2 are WNHNN and SYGVQD (reference sequence). Specified treatment: 15 to 20 received Ad26.COV2.S at low or high dose, single or two shots; 5 received placebo; per-sample allocation not given. Day 63 after the first injection of vaccine or placebo was the sampling time. About this clone: The antigen is undetermined.

Some clones are missing from TCRdb's copy, which holds only in-frame ones; the method was immunoSEQ multiplex PCR. The data hold about 350,000 clones, with about 89% observed a single time. Findings and caveats of the study: Substantial breadth was reportedly displayed by spike-specific CD8+ and CD4+ T cell responses after vaccination.

The clonotype originates from a person between 18 and 59 years old who received the Ad26.COV2.S COVID-19 vaccine or a placebo. Sequences were derived from peripheral blood, sampled in a trial of Ad26.COV2.S vaccine versus placebo. The J gene is TRBJ2-7, the V gene TRBV10-1; D gene unclear. The CDR3 region has the DNA TGCGCCAGCAGTGAGTCGAATAGGCACGAGCAGTACTTC. It encodes CASSESNRHEQYF.